What follows are 13 T cell receptor beta chains derived from one specimen sequenced in a study of T cell repertoires in cytomegalovirus infection. MiXCR, run by TCRdb on the reads, gives a single entry per CDR3 protein. This sample has a few hundred thousand distinct CDR3 sequences, with approximately 15% found just once. Sequencing was performed on PBMCs. The receptor set was obtained from a human donor in good health (CMV status not recorded). Some clones in this sample may be carry-over from other donors' samples.

There are a few counts of this clonotype. The rearrangement joins TRBV23-1 to TRBJ2-7; 8 bases align to TRBD2. TRBV23-1 is marked as an open reading frame, function uncertain. Germline trimming cut 3 bases from V and 2 bases from J; bases unmatched to any gene: 6. This CDR3 is built from 15 residues. This CDR3 is CASSHKREGPYEQYF. Written as DNA, the CDR3 is TGCGCCAGCAGTCATAAACGGGAGGGCCCCTACGAGCAGTACTTC.

The genes are TRBV6-2 or TRBV6-3 and TRBJ1-5; D may be TRBD1 (5 bases). Germline assignment: CDR1 MNHEY and CDR2 SVGEGT. This CDR3 is 13 amino acids long. V lost 6 bases and J lost 6, with 12 bases in between. The DNA for the CDR3 is TGTGCCAGCAGCGACACAGGTAGTCAGCCCCAGCATTTT. This codes for CASSDTGSQPQHF.

The sample holds a few counts of this clonotype. The gene calls are TRBV4-2 and TRBJ2-7; possible D gene TRBD1, 6 bases. CDR1 is LGHNA, CDR2 YNFKEQ, per germline. V was cut by 3 bases and J by 1 base, with 7 bases left in between. This CDR3 spans 13 amino acids. In DNA form, the CDR3 reads TGTGCCAGCAGCCACCAGGGGTCCTACGAGCAGTACTTC. Amino acids: CASSHQGSYEQYF.

This clonotype was recorded once. This rearrangement joins TRBV20-1 to TRBJ2-5; D ambiguous. Trimming removed 1 base from V and 9 bases from J, with 9 bases in between. Germline-derived CDR1 and CDR2 are DFQATT and SNEGSKA (reference sequence). This CDR3 is built from 11 residues. The CDR3 protein is CSARGPRAQYF. The CDR3 coding sequence is TGCAGTGCTAGAGGCCCTAGGGCCCAGTACTTC.

The chain carries TRBV2 and TRBJ1-1; D is undetermined. Germline-derived CDR1 and CDR2 are SNHLY and FYNNEI. Between the trimmed V and J ends, which lost 9 bases and 0 bases, there was a span of 14 bases. This CDR3 is built from 14 residues. In DNA, the CDR3 is TGTGCCAGTGAGAGAGGGATGATGAACACTGAAGCTTTCTTT. It translates to CASERGMMNTEAFF. The variable domain in full, with the rest retrieved from reference TRBV2 and TRBJ1-1, is EPEVTQTPSHQVTQMGQEVILRCVPISNHLYFYWYRQILGQKVEFLVSFYNNEISEKSEIFDDQFSVERPDGSNFTLKIRSTKLEDSAMYFCASERGMMNTEAFFGQGTRLTVV.

The chain has TRBV19 and TRBJ2-3; TRBD1 matches at 7 bases. V shed 6 bases, J shed 5 bases, and the junction held 11 bases outside the gene matches. The CDR3 is 15 amino acids. Germline V gene data show CDR1 as LNHDA and CDR2 as SQIVND (reference sequence). In nucleotides, the CDR3 is TGTGCCAGTAGCCCCGAGACAGGGATTCAAGATACGCAGTATTTT. Its translation: CASSPETGIQDTQYF.

This clonotype was seen ten or more times. The genes are TRBV20-1 and TRBJ1-2; D call uncertain. Germline CDR1 and CDR2: DFQATT and SNEGSKA (reference sequence). The CDR3 covers 15 residues. V was pared by 3 bases and J by 4 bases, with 18 bases between. CDR3 residues: CSASEQVIRIYGYTF. The CDR3 DNA follows: TGCAGTGCTAGTGAGCAGGTGATTAGGATCTATGGCTACACCTTC.

This clonotype was seen many times. The rearrangement uses TRBV7-9 and TRBJ2-7; 11 positions match TRBD1. The germline V gene encodes CDR1 SEHNR and CDR2 FQNEAQ (reference sequence). J was trimmed by 2 bases and V by 7 bases; bases with no gene match: 7. This CDR3 comprises 15 residues. The CDR3 loop reads CASIPGQGDTYEQYF. CDR3 nucleotide sequence: TGTGCCAGCATCCCGGGACAGGGGGACACCTACGAGCAGTACTTC.

This clonotype was detected ten times or more. The genes are TRBV20-1 and TRBJ2-1; tentative D call: TRBD2 (6 bases). CDR3 size: 15 residues. With 4 bases removed from V and 4 bases from J, the gap between germline ends came to 17 bases. Germline V lookup: CDR1 DFQATT, CDR2 SNEGSKA (reference sequence). CDR3 residues: CSAIIGGEKYNEQFF. CDR3 nucleotide sequence: TGCAGTGCTATAATTGGCGGGGAAAAGTACAATGAGCAGTTCTTC.

J is TRBJ2-1 and V is TRBV5-1; 8 nucleotides match TRBD1. CDR1 SGHRS and CDR2 YFSETQ come from the germline V gene. The CDR3 covers 15 residues. With V trimmed by 7 bases and J by 3 bases, 9 bases remained unmatched. The CDR3 DNA is TGCGCCAGCGGATCAGGGGGCGGTCACTACAATGAGCAGTTCTTC. Protein sequence: CASGSGGGHYNEQFF.

This clonotype has ten or more counts. The chain recombines TRBV4-2 with TRBJ1-2; no definite D call. Germline V lookup: CDR1 LGHNA, CDR2 YNFKEQ. The CDR3 contains 13 residues. Trimming cost V 4 bases and J 2 bases, with 8 bases left between them. In nucleotides, the CDR3 is TGTGCCAGCAGCCCGGACGGAAACTATGGCTACACCTTC. Its protein is CASSPDGNYGYTF.

Many counts were recorded for this clonotype. The chain has TRBV7-3 and TRBJ2-5; 7 bases are a match to TRBD2. Germline loops: CDR1 SGHTA, CDR2 FQGTGA. The CDR3 runs to 15 residues. The V gene end was trimmed by 2 bases and the J gene end by 1 base; junction bases not matched to a gene: 4. CDR3 region: CASSLWPSGQETQYF. DNA of the CDR3: TGTGCCAGCAGCTTATGGCCTAGCGGCCAAGAGACCCAGTACTTC.

The chain recombines TRBV2 with TRBJ1-2; unclear D gene. CDR1 and CDR2 (germline): SNHLY, FYNNEI. The CDR3 sequence is 13 residues long. With 10 bases removed from V and 6 bases from J, the gap between germline ends came to 18 bases. As DNA, the CDR3 is TGTGCCACCTATGACCCTGCTAGGGATGGCTACACCTTC. It translates to CATYDPARDGYTF.